The next 32 T cell receptor beta chains were all read from a single sample in a study of T cell responses to AZD1222 COVID-19 vaccine. Sequenced by immunoSEQ multiplex PCR; TCRdb stores in-frame clones only, minus some. The data show about 94,000 clones, 75% to 90% seen once. This specimen consisted of peripheral blood, obtained 28 days after the second AZD1222 dose. Every receptor here comes from an adult who received the AZD1222 COVID-19 vaccine.

This clone turned up a few times. This rearrangement joins TRBV6-5 to TRBJ1-2, with D possibly TRBD1 on 5 matching bases. The V gene lost 6 bases and the J gene lost 4 bases, with 9 bases spanning the gap. Germline assignment: CDR1 MNHEY and CDR2 SVGAGI. CDR3 length equals 12 residues. CDR3 in amino acids: CASRSDSYGYTF. In DNA form, the CDR3 reads TGTGCCAGCAGATCCGACAGCTATGGCTACACCTTC.

The chain joins TRBV30 to TRBJ1-6; tentative D call: TRBD1 (5 bases). CDR1 is GTSNPN and CDR2 is SVGIG in the germline V gene (reference sequence). Trimming left V 3 bases short and J 6 bases short, with 15 bases between. This CDR3 is 15 amino acids long. The chain's CDR3 is CAWRKGRLGNSPLHF. The CDR3 bases are TGTGCCTGGAGAAAGGGGCGTCTGGGTAATTCACCCCTCCACTTT.

The V and J genes are TRBV7-2 and TRBJ2-2; unclear D gene. The CDR3 runs to 17 residues. Germline-derived CDR1 and CDR2 are SGHTA and FQGNSA. V lost 1 base and J 5 bases, leaving 17 bases between the germline ends. The CDR3 nucleotides are TGTGCCAGCAGCTTAGATTGGGGAATGATTAGGACCGGGGAGCTGTTTTTT. Protein product: CASSLDWGMIRTGELFF.

This chain connects TRBV7-8 to TRBJ2-1, with 9 nucleotides matching TRBD2. V lost 7 bases and J lost 3; bases outside the gene matches: 10. The CDR3 spans 16 residues. Germline V gene data show CDR1 as SGHVS and CDR2 as FQNEAQ. The CDR3 coding sequence is TGTGCCAGCACCGAACGGGCTAGCGGGAACTACAATGAGCAGTTCTTC. This encodes CASTERASGNYNEQFF.

This chain links TRBV6-2 or TRBV6-3 with TRBJ2-2; D ambiguous. The CDR3 consists of 14 residues. Germline V gene lookup returns CDR1 MNHEY and CDR2 SVGEGT. With 3 bases removed from V and 2 bases from J, the gap between germline ends came to 7 bases. The CDR3 bases are TGTGCCAGCAGTTATATCAGAAACACCGGGGAGCTGTTTTTT. Translated: CASSYIRNTGELFF.

The chain links TRBV5-5 to TRBJ2-1, with D tentatively TRBD2 (6 bases). CDR3 length equals 13 residues. Germline V gene lookup returns CDR1 SGHKS and CDR2 YYEKEE (reference sequence). With 0 bases removed from V and 9 bases from J, the gap between germline ends came to 10 bases. The CDR3 is CASSLGRGGEQFF. DNA for the CDR3: TGTGCCAGCAGCTTGGGTAGGGGAGGTGAGCAGTTCTTC.

The DNA of the CDR3 is TGTGCCAGCAGCTTACGTCTTACGTTTGAAAAACTGTTTTTT. Its translation is CASSLRLTFEKLFF. This chain uses TRBV7-8 with TRBJ1-4; D not resolved. Germline values: CDR1 SGHVS, CDR2 FQNEAQ. The V gene lost 2 bases and the J gene lost 7 bases, with 11 bases spanning the gap. The CDR3 extends over 14 amino acids. The entire variable domain, with the rest obtained from reference TRBV7-8 and TRBJ1-4, is as follows: GAGVSQSPRYKVAKRGQDVALRCDPISGHVSLFWYQQALGQGPEFLTYFQNEAQLDKSGLPSDRFFAERPEGSVSTLKIQRTQQEDSAVYLCASSLRLTFEKLFFGSGTQLSVL.

The chain employs TRBV6-2 or TRBV6-3 and TRBJ1-1; D gene unclear. The germline V and J ends were trimmed by 0 bases and 2 bases, with 19 bases remaining between them. The CDR3 covers 18 residues. Looked up from germline, CDR1 is MNHEY and CDR2 is SVGEGT. The CDR3 sequence is CASSYSKLWPRANTEAFF. The DNA of the CDR3 is TGTGCCAGCAGTTACTCGAAACTCTGGCCGAGAGCCAACACTGAAGCTTTCTTT.

This clone appeared once. This sequence joins TRBV2 and TRBJ1-5; D gene ambiguous. The germline V gene has CDR1 SNHLY and CDR2 FYNNEI. The CDR3 has 15 residues. V dropped 4 bases and J dropped 3 bases, with 13 bases sitting between them. The CDR3 sequence is CASSAMGNDNQPQHF. The CDR3 DNA reads as TGTGCCAGCAGTGCGATGGGGAATGACAATCAGCCCCAGCATTTT.

The rearrangement joins TRBV3-1 (or the pseudogene TRBV3-2) to TRBJ1-3; TRBD1 agrees at 7 bases. The length of the CDR3 is 16 residues. The junction had 5 bases not matched to a gene; V was cut back by 0 bases and J by 3 bases. Germline loops: CDR1 LGHDT, CDR2 YNNKEL (reference sequence). CDR3 protein: CASSQEAGGLGNTIYF. CDR3 in DNA: TGTGCCAGCAGCCAAGAGGCAGGGGGACTTGGAAACACCATATATTTT.

V and J are TRBV4-3 and TRBJ1-2; 8 nucleotides agree with TRBD1. Germline V gene lookup returns CDR1 LGHNA and CDR2 YSLEER. CDR3 size: 16 residues. V lost 1 base to trimming and J lost 4 bases; unmatched junction nucleotides: 8. For the CDR3, the DNA is TGCGCCAGCAGCCAAGGCGCAGGGGGCGCCTCCTATGGCTACACCTTC. Its translation is CASSQGAGGASYGYTF.

The chain recombines TRBV10-3 with TRBJ2-2, with D unclear. Trimming took off 4 bases at V and 2 bases at J, with 14 bases between the two ends. The CDR3 length is 16 residues. Germline V gives CDR1 ENHRY, CDR2 SYGVKD. Written as DNA, the CDR3 is TGTGCCATCAGTGGACGTTTGGCAGGCAACACCGGGGAGCTGTTTTTT. Protein product: CAISGRLAGNTGELFF.

The chain couples TRBV29-1 to TRBJ2-5; 8 bases fit TRBD1. With 7 bases clipped from V and 5 bases from J, the junction kept 6 bases outside the gene matches. The length of the CDR3 is 12 residues. Germline V gene lookup returns CDR1 SQVTM and CDR2 ANQGSEA. CDR3 sequence (DNA): TGCAGCGGCAGGACAGGGTTGGAGACCCAGTACTTC. Amino acid sequence: CSGRTGLETQYF.

For the CDR3, the DNA is TGCGCCAGCAGAGGACAGGGCCCCTACGAGCAGTACTTC. This translates into CASRGQGPYEQYF. V and J are TRBV10-2 and TRBJ2-7; 8 nucleotides match TRBD1. The CDR3 is made up of 13 amino acids. Per germline, CDR1 WSHSY and CDR2 SAAADI. V shed 6 bases, J shed 2 bases, and the junction held 3 bases outside the gene matches.

The chain couples TRBV30 to TRBJ1-6; D remains unclear. Trimming took 2 bases from V and 12 from J, leaving 17 bases between them. The CDR3 extends over 14 amino acids. Per the germline V gene, CDR1 is GTSNPN and CDR2 is SVGIG (reference sequence). CDR3: CAWSLTPGDGPLHF. The CDR3 bases are TGTGCCTGGAGTCTGACACCGGGAGACGGACCCCTCCACTTT.

V and J are TRBV10-1 and TRBJ2-1; TRBD1 aligns across 9 bases. Per the germline V gene, CDR1 is WNHNN and CDR2 is SYGVQD (reference sequence). V lost 4 bases to trimming and J lost 9 bases; unmatched junction nucleotides: 4. The CDR3 totals 13 residues. CDR3 region: CASSADRGGEQFF. CDR3 sequence (DNA): TGCGCCAGCAGTGCGGACAGGGGTGGTGAGCAGTTCTTC.

The V and J genes are TRBV4-1 and TRBJ1-5, with D perhaps TRBD1 (5 bases). The V gene's germline CDR1 is MGHRA and CDR2 YSYEKL. Trimming pared 6 bases from V and 6 bases from J, leaving 18 bases between. CDR3 length equals 15 residues. CDR3 loop: CASSGEAREGQPQHF. Here the CDR3 DNA reads TGCGCCAGCAGTGGTGAGGCCAGGGAGGGTCAGCCCCAGCATTTT.

The chain carries TRBV28 and TRBJ2-2; D is uncertain. Germline assignment: CDR1 MDHEN and CDR2 SYDVKM. The CDR3 is made up of 13 amino acids. Trimming stripped 5 bases from V and 5 bases from J, with 9 bases between. The CDR3 protein is CASSRMGTGELFF. The CDR3 bases are TGTGCCAGCAGTAGAATGGGAACCGGGGAGCTGTTTTTT. Full variable domain (missing parts from reference TRBV28 and TRBJ2-2): DVKVTQSSRYLVKRTGEKVFLECVQDMDHENMFWYRQDPGLGLRLIYFSYDVKMKEKGDIPEGYSVSREKKERFSLILESASTNQTSMYLCASSRMGTGELFFGEGSRLTVL.

The chain uses TRBV10-1 and TRBJ1-1, with a possible D match to TRBD1 (6 bases). Trimming took 4 bases from V and 11 from J, leaving 20 bases between them. Germline assignment: CDR1 WNHNN and CDR2 SYGVQD (reference sequence). The CDR3 runs to 14 residues. The CDR3 here is CASSGPGGAGSAFF. As DNA, the CDR3 is TGCGCCAGCAGTGGACCCGGGGGCGCGGGGTCGGCTTTCTTT.

This clone was found once. This chain connects TRBV24-1 to TRBJ2-1; 14 positions agree with TRBD2. The germline V gene has CDR1 KGHDR and CDR2 SFDVKD. V lost 9 bases and J lost 9; bases outside the gene matches: 6. The CDR3 consists of 14 residues. CDR3 sequence (DNA): TGTGCCACCGAGGGACTAGCGGGAGTGGGTGAGCAGTTCTTC. Its translation is CATEGLAGVGEQFF.

This chain joins TRBV21-1 and TRBJ2-2. TRBV21-1 is annotated as a pseudogene. CDR3 length: 12 residues. The CDR3 sequence: CASSKSTGELFF. CDR3 bases: TGTGCCAGCAGCAAGTCCACCGGGGAGCTGTTTTTT.

CDR3: CASSLGGTDQPQHF. Here the CDR3 DNA reads TGTGCCAGCAGCTTAGGGGGAACCGATCAGCCCCAGCATTTT. The chain uses TRBV7-2 and TRBJ1-5, with D uncertain. Deletions cut 1 base from V and 5 bases from J, with 9 bases between. Germline V gene lookup returns CDR1 SGHTA and CDR2 FQGNSA. The CDR3 covers 14 residues.

This chain uses TRBV11-2 with TRBJ2-2; the match to TRBD2 covers 8 bases. The CDR3 is 15 amino acids. Germline-derived CDR1 and CDR2 are SGHAT and FQNNGV. The ends lost 4 bases at V and 6 bases at J; junction bases unmatched: 7. This CDR3 is CASSSPGGPSGELFF. DNA of the CDR3: TGTGCCAGCAGCTCCCCGGGGGGGCCATCCGGGGAGCTGTTTTTT.

The chain is built from TRBV6-2 or TRBV6-3 and TRBJ2-1; 7 bases are shared with TRBD2. Per germline, CDR1 MNHEY and CDR2 SVGEGT. The CDR3 is 15 residues long. After removal of 5 bases from V and 1 base from J, the junction contained 5 bases not matched to a gene. The CDR3, as DNA: TGTGCCAGCAGTAAACTAGCGCCGTCCTACAATGAGCAGTTCTTC. Amino acid sequence: CASSKLAPSYNEQFF.

The chain combines TRBV18 with TRBJ1-5; D possibly corresponds to TRBD1 (6 bases). The V and J ends lost 5 bases and 7 bases respectively, with 12 bases between them. The CDR3 is 13 residues long. Germline assignment: CDR1 KGHSH and CDR2 LQKENI. CDR3 sequence reads: CASSSGHMQPQHF. The CDR3 DNA reads TGTGCCAGCTCATCGGGACACATGCAGCCCCAGCATTTT.

A few counts support this clone. The genes are TRBV19 and TRBJ2-5; 13 bases agree with TRBD2. CDR3 size: 23 residues. The ends lost 3 bases at V and 1 base at J; junction bases unmatched: 23. Germline loops: CDR1 LNHDA, CDR2 SQIVND (reference sequence). The CDR3 nucleotides read TGTGCCAGTAGTATCAGCACCCTCACCGGTCGAGGACTAGCGGGAGATATCCAAGAGACCCAGTACTTC. This translates into CASSISTLTGRGLAGDIQETQYF.

This clone was found once. This chain connects TRBV7-9 to TRBJ2-1; D is uncertain. The CDR3 runs to 14 residues. V lost 2 bases and J lost 13, with 18 bases in between. Per germline, CDR1 SEHNR and CDR2 FQNEAQ (reference sequence). Written as DNA, the CDR3 is TGTGCCAGCAGCTTACCCCCCCCGGTCCCCTCTCAGTTCTTC. Protein: CASSLPPPVPSQFF.

This clone was detected only once. This chain uses TRBV27 with TRBJ1-1; D call uncertain. CDR3 length equals 13 residues. V was trimmed by 5 bases and J by 3 bases, leaving 10 bases between them. CDR1 is MNHEY, CDR2 SMNVEV, per germline (reference sequence). CDR3 protein: CASSTLWDTEAFF. Written as DNA, the CDR3 is TGTGCCAGCAGTACCCTGTGGGACACTGAAGCTTTCTTT.

The chain carries TRBV20-1 and TRBJ2-1, with TRBD2 identical over 7 bases. The CDR3 contains 11 residues. Germline CDR1 and CDR2: DFQATT and SNEGSKA (reference sequence). Trimming cost V 1 base and J 15 bases; bases outside gene matches: 6. The CDR3 protein is CSARAWTSVFF. In nucleotides, the CDR3 is TGCAGTGCTAGAGCATGGACTAGTGTGTTCTTC.

The chain combines TRBV6-5 with TRBJ2-7; D may be TRBD1 (5 bases). Trimming left V 5 bases short and J 6 bases short, with 14 bases between. Germline V lookup: CDR1 MNHEY, CDR2 SVGAGI. The CDR3 is made up of 13 amino acids. CDR3 nucleotide sequence: TGTGCCAGCAGTCCCTCGTGGGGCGGCGAGCAGTACTTC. Protein sequence: CASSPSWGGEQYF.

J is TRBJ2-7 and V is TRBV5-1; either TRBD1 or TRBD2 may supply D (5 bases each). V lost 4 bases and J 2 bases, leaving 13 bases between the germline ends. CDR1 and CDR2 (germline): SGHRS, YFSETQ. The CDR3 runs to 14 residues. CDR3 region: CASSIRDGPYEQYF. CDR3 DNA: TGCGCCAGCAGCATCCGGGACGGACCCTACGAGCAGTACTTC.

The chain links TRBV7-2 to TRBJ2-3; D not certain. CDR1 and CDR2 (germline): SGHTA, FQGNSA. CDR3 length: 14 residues. Trimming took off 2 bases at V and 4 bases at J, with 10 bases between the two ends. The CDR3 spells CASSLIPPPDTQYF. The CDR3 region has the DNA TGTGCCAGCAGCTTAATCCCCCCCCCAGATACGCAGTATTTT.